The 18 T cell receptor beta chains presented below share a single source sample, sequenced in a study of blood T cell repertoires in COVID-19. Clones were sequenced by immunoSEQ multiplex PCR, and TCRdb holds only the in-frame ones, with some missing. The repertoire holds approximately 230,000 clones, with 80% to 95% as singletons. Sequenced material: PBMCs or T cells enriched from blood (not recorded which). The receptors stem from a woman aged 18 to 35 who had recovered from COVID-19.

The V gene is TRBV28, the J gene TRBJ2-7, with TRBD2 matching 14 bases. There are 19 residues in the CDR3. The germline CDR1 and CDR2 sequences are MDHEN and SYDVKM. The V and J ends lost 6 bases and 7 bases, in that order; junction bases with no gene match: 20. CDR3 amino acids: CASSPRTGTSGSFGREQYF. The CDR3 coding sequence is TGTGCCAGCAGCCCCCGGACCGGGACTAGCGGGAGCTTTGGCAGGGAGCAGTACTTC.

The CDR3 bases are TGTGCCAGCAGCCAGTGGCGGGGGATTGGGTCAGATACGCAGTATTTT. Amino acids: CASSQWRGIGSDTQYF. The chain joins TRBV14 to TRBJ2-3; 7 bases fit TRBD2. Germline V gene sequence: CDR1 SGHDN, CDR2 FVKESK. V shed 3 bases and J 4 bases; nucleotides not matched to a gene: 10. CDR3 length: 16 amino acids.

Of note for this clone: Other DNA sequences in this specimen translate into the identical CDR3. The V gene is TRBV11-2, the J gene TRBJ1-2, with 8 positions matching TRBD1. This CDR3 is 13 amino acids long. Germline CDR1 SGHAT, CDR2 FQNNGV. Trimming removed 4 bases from V and 3 bases from J; junction bases left unmatched: 1. CDR3 DNA sequence: TGTGCCAGCAGCTCGACAGGGGACTATGGCTACACCTTC. Translating gives CASSSTGDYGYTF.

CDR3 sequence: CASSAGQGAGNTIYF. The DNA for the CDR3 is TGTGCCAGTAGTGCCGGACAGGGGGCTGGAAACACCATATATTTT. This chain links TRBV19 with TRBJ1-3; TRBD1 agrees at 10 bases. The CDR3 runs to 15 residues. Germline V gives CDR1 LNHDA, CDR2 SQIVND (reference sequence). Trimming took 5 bases from V and 2 from J; bases not matched to a gene: 3.

This clone was counted a few times. The rearrangement links TRBV5-1 to TRBJ2-2, with D perhaps TRBD2 (6 bases). With 7 bases removed from V and 1 base from J, the gap between germline ends came to 14 bases. The length of the CDR3 is 15 residues. CDR1 SGHRS and CDR2 YFSETQ come from the germline V gene. The CDR3 region is CASADSGGNTGELFF. DNA for the CDR3: TGCGCCAGCGCTGATAGCGGAGGGAACACCGGGGAGCTGTTTTTT.

Written as DNA, the CDR3 is TGTGCCAGCAGCTTAGCGTATGGCAAATTAGCCAAAAACATTCAGTACTTC. Its protein product is CASSLAYGKLAKNIQYF. The chain couples TRBV7-2 to TRBJ2-4, with D unclear. The CDR3 sequence is 17 residues long. CDR1 and CDR2 from the germline V gene are SGHTA and FQGNSA. V lost 0 bases to trimming and J lost 0 bases, with 12 bases between them.

The CDR3 DNA reads TGCGCCAGCAGTGAGCAGGGAGGTCACTCCTACGAGCAGTACTTC. Its protein product is CASSEQGGHSYEQYF. The rearrangement joins TRBV10-1 to TRBJ2-7; TRBD2 might be the D (6 bases). The CDR3 length is 15 residues. The germline V gene has CDR1 WNHNN and CDR2 SYGVQD (reference sequence). Trimming pared 2 bases from V and 0 bases from J, leaving 11 bases between.

This chain links TRBV6-2 or TRBV6-3 with TRBJ1-1; D is unclear. CDR3 length equals 13 residues. V was cut by 5 bases and J by 0 bases, with 7 bases left in between. Germline CDR1 reads MNHEY; CDR2 reads SVGEGT. In DNA form, the CDR3 reads TGTGCCAGCAGTCTCTTCCTGAACACTGAAGCTTTCTTT. Its translation is CASSLFLNTEAFF.

The chain uses TRBV28 and TRBJ2-5; TRBD1 agrees at 7 bases. With 6 bases clipped from V and 4 bases from J, the junction kept 11 bases outside the gene matches. The CDR3 has 15 amino acids. Germline V lookup: CDR1 MDHEN, CDR2 SYDVKM. The CDR3 here is CASRVLTGPGETQYF. CDR3 DNA sequence: TGTGCCAGCAGGGTGCTGACAGGGCCTGGAGAGACCCAGTACTTC.

This chain links TRBV2 with TRBJ1-4, with 8 bases matching TRBD1. V lost 2 bases and J lost 5; bases outside the gene matches: 10. Germline lookup yields CDR1 SNHLY and CDR2 FYNNEI. CDR3 length equals 17 residues. CDR3 sequence: CASSERRTGFTNEKLFF. The DNA of the CDR3 is TGTGCCAGCAGTGAACGCAGGACAGGGTTTACCAATGAAAAACTGTTTTTT.

Notes on this clone: This CDR3 is also generated by other DNA sequences in the sample. This chain joins TRBV5-1 and TRBJ1-2, with 9 bases that match TRBD1. The germline gives CDR1 SGHRS, CDR2 YFSETQ. The CDR3 loop spans 14 amino acids. Losses at the gene ends were 3 bases for V and 4 bases for J; bases not matched to a gene: 4. CDR3 residues: CASSSGQGSYGYTF. The CDR3 DNA reads TGCGCCAGCAGCTCCGGACAGGGGAGCTATGGCTACACCTTC.

The chain recombines TRBV9 with TRBJ1-2, with 9 bases that match TRBD1. The V gene end was trimmed by 3 bases and the J gene end by 6 bases; junction bases not matched to a gene: 6. In germline, CDR1 is SGDLS, CDR2 YYNGEE. The CDR3 runs 14 residues. CDR3 sequence (DNA): TGTGCCAGCAGCGCGGTACAGGGGGCAGATGGCTACACCTTC. Translated, it gives CASSAVQGADGYTF.

V gene TRBV15 combines with J gene TRBJ1-2, with 12 bases matching TRBD1. Germline V lookup: CDR1 LNHNV, CDR2 YYDKDF (reference sequence). The CDR3 is made up of 18 amino acids. V lost 4 bases, J lost 2 bases, and 11 bases stayed unmatched. Here the CDR3 DNA reads TGTGCCACCAGCAAAAGGGGACAGGGGGCCTTACGGAACTATGGCTACACCTTC. Its translation is CATSKRGQGALRNYGYTF.

The rearrangement joins TRBV27 to TRBJ1-5; the match to TRBD1 covers 7 bases. The germline V gene encodes CDR1 MNHEY and CDR2 SMNVEV (reference sequence). The CDR3 is 15 amino acids. The J segment lost 5 bases and the V segment lost 6 bases, leaving 10 bases of the junction unmatched. Here the CDR3 reads CASSGSQGVYQPQHF. The CDR3 region has the DNA TGTGCCAGCAGCGGGTCTCAGGGGGTTTATCAGCCCCAGCATTTT.

The chain combines TRBV5-1 with TRBJ2-3; D is unresolved. CDR1 and CDR2 from the germline V gene are SGHRS and YFSETQ. The CDR3 totals 11 residues. V shed 5 bases and J shed 10 bases, with 11 bases lying between them. This CDR3 is CASSWSGAQYF. For the CDR3, the DNA is TGCGCCAGCAGTTGGAGTGGCGCGCAGTATTTT.

On this clone: A junction boundary mismatches the germline segment, possibly from a read error. CDR3: CASSLVPSGTYKNIQYF. The CDR3 DNA follows: TGTGCTAGCAGCTTAGTTCCTAGCGGGACATACAAAAACATTCAGTACTTC. The chain links TRBV7-7 to TRBJ2-4; TRBD2 matches at 9 bases. There are 17 residues in the CDR3. CDR1 is SSHAT and CDR2 is FNYEAQ in the germline V gene (reference sequence).

The count of this clone is one. J is TRBJ2-1 and V is TRBV21-1; whether TRBD2, the table's D call, matches the DNA was not checked. TRBV21-1 is designated a pseudogene. The CDR3 sequence is 12 residues long. The CDR3 reads CAIRADYNEQFF. CDR3 in DNA: TGTGCCATCCGCGCCGACTACAATGAGCAGTTCTTC.

This chain joins TRBV9 and TRBJ1-1; D gene ambiguous. Trimming stripped 4 bases from V and 0 bases from J, with 13 bases between. The CDR3 contains 15 residues. Germline V gives CDR1 SGDLS, CDR2 YYNGEE. CDR3 DNA: TGTGCCAGCAGCCCCCGCGCCGGTGTGAACACTGAAGCTTTCTTT. This sequence encodes CASSPRAGVNTEAFF.